This T cell receptor (beta chain) derives from a study of CD8+CD57+ T cells in acquired aplastic anemia. Overall study context: Mean DNA quantity obtained from sorted CD4+ and CD8+ cells was 3 to 3.5 ug. Findings and limits, study-wide: Any difference that existed in CD8+ Simpson's diversity between patients and controls was not significant.

Profiling that covered TCR beta VDJ and CDR3 relied on genomic DNA as its template. TCRdb re-called the reads through MiXCR, storing one row per CDR3 protein. Of 150,000 to 200,000 distinct CDR3 sequences listed, approximately 48% are singletons. Germline assignment: CDR1 LNHDA and CDR2 SQIVND (reference sequence). The CDR3 contains 17 residues. About this clonotype itself: As yet, its antigen is unknown. A much larger clone lies a single base off, so this may be a read error.

Only patients with CD8+CD57+ cell expansion on flow cytometry were chosen for sequencing. Untreated patients provided the blood samples, with no therapy given before sampling. Sequencing used sorted CD4+, CD8+, or CD8+CD57+ T cells (not recorded which) from PBMCs. The chain uses TRBV19 and TRBJ1-3, with a weak D call TRBD1 (6 bases). The source is a human donor with aplastic anemia. The CDR3 spells CASKYVPGGGSGSTIYF. The CDR3 bases are TGTGCCAGTAAGTACGTTCCCGGCGGGGGCTCTGGAAGCACCATATATTTT.